One and the same sample provided the 32 T cell receptor beta chains below, sequenced in a study of blood T cell repertoires in COVID-19. This table comes from immunoSEQ multiplex PCR, and its TCRdb copy is limited to in-frame clones, with some not included. The data hold about 24,000 clones, with around 86% observed a single time. The sample consisted of peripheral blood. These receptor sequences come from a human donor in a cohort sampled during active COVID-19.

The chain combines TRBV9 with TRBJ2-2; D gene unclear. The V end lost 4 bases, the J end lost 4 bases, and 11 bases lay between the germline ends. The germline V gene encodes CDR1 SGDLS and CDR2 YYNGEE. The CDR3 has 14 amino acids. The CDR3, as DNA: TGTGCCAGCAGCACCCGACGGAGCACCGGGGAGCTGTTTTTT. Translated, it gives CASSTRRSTGELFF.

CDR3 DNA: TGTGCCAGCAGCAAAGCAAACGGGGTACCCTCCTACGAGCAGTACTTC. Encoded protein: CASSKANGVPSYEQYF. V and J are TRBV21-1 and TRBJ2-7; the table names TRBD2, a call not compared with the DNA. TRBV21-1 is a documented pseudogene. This CDR3 is built from 16 residues.

The V gene is TRBV28, the J gene TRBJ2-7, with D maybe TRBD2 (6 bases). CDR1 MDHEN and CDR2 SYDVKM come from the germline V gene. CDR3 size: 15 residues. Trimming took 5 bases from V and 6 from J, leaving 20 bases between them. This chain's CDR3 is CASSPTSTGVGEQYF. DNA for the CDR3: TGTGCCAGCAGTCCCACATCCACGGGGGTGGGCGAGCAGTACTTC.

The V call is TRBV24-1, the J call TRBJ2-3; the D gene is possibly TRBD2 (7 bases). V shed 5 bases and J shed 12 bases, with 17 bases lying between them. The CDR3 loop spans 13 amino acids. From germline, CDR1 is KGHDR and CDR2 SFDVKD. In DNA form, the CDR3 reads TGTGCCACCAGTGCCCGGGGGGCTAATTTACAGTATTTT. It translates to CATSARGANLQYF.

The DNA of the CDR3 is TGTGCCAGCAGCTTGCGGGAGGGGAGGGCAGATACGCAGTATTTT. This encodes CASSLREGRADTQYF. The chain carries TRBV7-2 and TRBJ2-3; 9 bases match TRBD2. From germline, CDR1 is SGHTA and CDR2 FQGNSA. The CDR3 covers 15 residues. Trimming took 3 bases from V and 4 from J; bases not matched to a gene: 5.

This chain joins TRBV29-1 and TRBJ1-1; 9 bases align to TRBD1. The CDR3 is made up of 17 amino acids. V lost 4 bases to trimming and J lost 0 bases; unmatched junction nucleotides: 12. Germline CDR1 reads SQVTM; CDR2 reads ANQGSEA. The CDR3 DNA follows: TGCAGCGTTGCGGGGACAGGGATTAGCACCGTGAACACTGAAGCTTTCTTT. As protein: CSVAGTGISTVNTEAFF.

This rearrangement joins TRBV28 to TRBJ2-7, with 7 bases identical to TRBD1. Trimming took 0 bases from V and 1 from J; bases not matched to a gene: 3. The CDR3 contains 15 residues. Germline V CDR1 and CDR2: MDHEN, SYDVKM. In DNA, the CDR3 is TGTGCCAGCAGTTTATGGCCCAGGGGGTCCTACGAGCAGTACTTC. Amino acids: CASSLWPRGSYEQYF.

The chain combines TRBV4-1 with TRBJ2-7; TRBD1 might be the D (5 bases). V was shortened by 0 bases and J by 2 bases, with 11 bases between the two germline ends. Germline lookup yields CDR1 MGHRA and CDR2 YSYEKL. CDR3 length equals 15 residues. The DNA for the CDR3 is TGCGCCAGCAGCCAAGATTGGCAGGGTACCTACGAGCAGTACTTC. This translates into CASSQDWQGTYEQYF.

This clone was observed once. The chain combines TRBV6-6 with TRBJ1-1; D possibly corresponds to TRBD1 (6 bases). Germline V gene sequence: CDR1 MNHNY, CDR2 SVGAGI (reference sequence). Trimming removed 10 bases at V and 0 bases at J, with 12 bases between. CDR3 length equals 13 residues. CDR3 sequence reads: CATMDSMNTEAFF. Here the CDR3 DNA reads TGTGCCACCATGGACAGTATGAACACTGAAGCTTTCTTT.

CDR3: CASSLDRVGETQYF. As DNA, the CDR3 is TGTGCCAGCAGCCTAGACAGGGTTGGAGAGACCCAGTACTTC. V gene TRBV7-2 combines with J gene TRBJ2-5; 7 bases agree with TRBD1. The V gene's germline CDR1 is SGHTA and CDR2 FQGNSA. The CDR3 spans 14 residues. After removal of 5 bases from V and 4 bases from J, the junction contained 7 bases not matched to a gene.

Here the CDR3 reads CASSPRSAGSMPSTDTQYF. As DNA, the CDR3 is TGTGCCAGCAGTCCCCGGTCCGCAGGGTCCATGCCCAGCACAGATACGCAGTATTTT. The chain couples TRBV28 to TRBJ2-3, with D possibly matching TRBD1 (5 bases). The CDR3 loop spans 19 amino acids. V lost 5 bases, J lost 0 bases, and 24 bases lay in between. The germline V gene encodes CDR1 MDHEN and CDR2 SYDVKM.

This rearrangement joins TRBV19 to TRBJ2-1; maybe TRBD1 (5 bases). Trimming cost V 3 bases and J 1 base, with 7 bases left between them. CDR3 length: 14 residues. Germline loops: CDR1 LNHDA, CDR2 SQIVND (reference sequence). CDR3 in amino acids: CASSMGQSYNEQFF. CDR3 DNA: TGTGCCAGTAGTATGGGGCAGTCCTACAATGAGCAGTTCTTC.

The chain links TRBV14 to TRBJ1-2, with D maybe TRBD1 (6 bases). Per germline, CDR1 SGHDN and CDR2 FVKESK. Trimming cost V 8 bases and J 4 bases, with 8 bases left between them. The CDR3 is made up of 11 amino acids. In DNA form, the CDR3 reads TGTGCCAGCGGGACACGCTATGGCTACACCTTC. Its translation is CASGTRYGYTF.

This clone was seen once. This chain connects TRBV29-1 to TRBJ1-1; the D is unclear. This CDR3 has 10 amino acids. The germline V gene has CDR1 SQVTM and CDR2 ANQGSEA. Trimming took 4 bases from V and 6 from J, leaving 6 bases between them. The CDR3 here is CSVAEAEAFF. The CDR3, as DNA: TGCAGCGTTGCTGAGGCTGAAGCTTTCTTT.

This sequence joins TRBV5-6 and TRBJ2-5; 10 nucleotides align to TRBD2. V lost 4 bases, J lost 5 bases, and 8 bases stayed unmatched. This CDR3 is built from 15 residues. Per the germline V gene, CDR1 is SGHDT and CDR2 is YYEEEE. The CDR3 loop reads CASSLQIAGGETQYF. CDR3 bases: TGTGCCAGCAGCCTCCAGATAGCGGGGGGCGAGACCCAGTACTTC.

V gene TRBV7-3 combines with J gene TRBJ2-1, with 8 positions matching TRBD2. The CDR3 contains 15 residues. With 5 bases clipped from V and 8 bases from J, the junction kept 11 bases outside the gene matches. Germline assignment: CDR1 SGHTA and CDR2 FQGTGA. The CDR3 sequence is CASSALAGRRDEQFF. DNA for the CDR3: TGTGCCAGCAGCGCTTTAGCGGGGAGGAGGGATGAGCAGTTCTTC.

On this clone: The sample contains more than one DNA sequence encoding this CDR3. V is TRBV19 and J is TRBJ1-6; D gene unclear. CDR1 LNHDA and CDR2 SQIVND come from the germline V gene (reference sequence). Trimming took off 3 bases at V and 4 bases at J, with 7 bases between the two ends. The CDR3 length is 14 residues. CDR3 region: CASSIEEYNSPLHF. CDR3 bases: TGTGCCAGTAGTATCGAGGAGTATAATTCACCCCTCCACTTT.

This clone came up a few times. V gene TRBV19 combines with J gene TRBJ2-5, with TRBD2 matching 7 bases. There are 12 residues in the CDR3. V lost 7 bases and J lost 9; bases outside the gene matches: 8. CDR1 and CDR2 (germline): LNHDA, SQIVND (reference sequence). The CDR3 spells CASTMGGGPQYF. CDR3 nucleotides: TGTGCCAGTACCATGGGGGGAGGGCCCCAGTACTTC.

The chain links TRBV28 to TRBJ1-1; D is unclear. The CDR3 is 11 residues long. V lost 6 bases and J 5 bases, leaving 7 bases between the germline ends. Germline CDR1 reads MDHEN; CDR2 reads SYDVKM. In DNA form, the CDR3 reads TGTGCCAGCAGCCACTCTACTGAAGCTTTCTTT. The encoded protein is CASSHSTEAFF.

The chain links TRBV9 to TRBJ2-2; D gene ambiguous. CDR1 SGDLS and CDR2 YYNGEE come from the germline V gene. Deletions cut 3 bases from V and 0 bases from J, with 3 bases between. CDR3 size: 13 residues. The CDR3 reads CASSGANTGELFF. The CDR3 DNA follows: TGTGCCAGCAGCGGCGCGAACACCGGGGAGCTGTTTTTT.

The rearrangement uses TRBV30 and TRBJ2-1, with a weak D call TRBD1 (6 bases). The CDR3 extends over 12 amino acids. V lost 2 bases, J lost 12 bases, and 14 bases lay in between. Germline V CDR1 and CDR2: GTSNPN, SVGIG (reference sequence). CDR3 in DNA: TGTGCCTGGAGTCCAAACAGGGTCGTGCAGTTCTTC. Its translation: CAWSPNRVVQFF.

This clone occurred once. The V call is TRBV5-6, the J call TRBJ1-2; TRBD1 agrees at 8 bases. Germline loops: CDR1 SGHDT, CDR2 YYEEEE. Unmatched junction bases numbered 6, after V lost 4 bases and J lost 4 bases. The CDR3 has 14 amino acids. CDR3 nucleotide sequence: TGTGCCAGCAGCCGGGGGACAGGAACCTATGGCTACACCTTC. Translation gives CASSRGTGTYGYTF.

This chain connects TRBV2 to TRBJ2-7; D is perhaps TRBD2 (6 bases). Trimming removed 7 bases at V and 6 bases at J, with 10 bases between. The CDR3 is 11 residues long. CDR1 and CDR2 (germline): SNHLY, FYNNEI. The CDR3 nucleotides read TGTGCCAGCATTAGGGAGGCCGAGCAGTACTTC. This encodes CASIREAEQYF.

This clone was seen a few times. This chain connects TRBV11-2 to TRBJ1-5; D not resolved. The CDR3 covers 13 residues. Deletions cut 3 bases from V and 9 bases from J, with 12 bases between. CDR1 and CDR2 from the germline V gene are SGHAT and FQNNGV. In nucleotides, the CDR3 is TGTGCCAGCAGCTTGGCGGATCCGGGGCCCCAGCATTTT. Amino acid sequence: CASSLADPGPQHF. Full variable domain (outside the CDR3, taken from reference TRBV11-2 and TRBJ1-5): EAGVAQSPRYKIIEKRQSVAFWCNPISGHATLYWYQQILGQGPKLLIQFQNNGVVDDSQLPKDRFSAERLKGVDSTLKIQPAKLEDSAVYLCASSLADPGPQHFGDGTRLSIL.

The V call is TRBV5-5, the J call TRBJ2-1, with 9 nucleotides matching TRBD2. The V gene end was trimmed by 2 bases and the J gene end by 7 bases; junction bases not matched to a gene: 7. The CDR3 covers 15 residues. Germline CDR1 SGHKS, CDR2 YYEKEE (reference sequence). In DNA form, the CDR3 reads TGTGCCAGCAGCTTTAGCGGGAGACGACTAAATGAGCAGTTCTTC. Translated, it gives CASSFSGRRLNEQFF.

On this clone: A read error may produce the germline difference seen at one junction end. The rearrangement joins TRBV18 to TRBJ2-2; 7 positions agree with TRBD2. The germline V gene encodes CDR1 KGHSH and CDR2 LQKENI. This CDR3 comprises 18 residues. In DNA form, the CDR3 reads TGTGCCAGCTCACCACCGATTTGGGCTAGCGGACTACGCCGGGGAGCTGTTTTT. Protein: CASSPPIWASGLRRGAVF.

V gene TRBV11-1 combines with J gene TRBJ2-3; 8 nucleotides align to TRBD1. CDR1 is SGHAT, CDR2 FQDESV, per germline (reference sequence). CDR3 length: 15 amino acids. V shed 4 bases, J shed 2 bases, and the junction held 5 bases outside the gene matches. CDR3 bases: TGTGCCAGCAGCTCCCGGGACAGGCACACAGATACGCAGTATTTT. Its protein product is CASSSRDRHTDTQYF.

The chain joins TRBV7-9 to TRBJ2-1; D may be TRBD1 (6 bases). Trimming removed 1 base from V and 8 bases from J, with 15 bases in between. This CDR3 contains 15 residues. From germline, CDR1 is SEHNR and CDR2 FQNEAQ (reference sequence). The CDR3 DNA follows: TGTGCCAGCAGCTTAGGAGGGGGTGTACTCTATGAGCAGTTCTTC. Protein: CASSLGGGVLYEQFF. Based on the CDR3 plus reference TRBV7-9 and TRBJ2-1, the full variable domain is DTGVSQNPRHKITKRGQNVTFRCDPISEHNRLYWYRQTLGQGPEFLTYFQNEAQLEKSRLLSDRFSAERPKGSFSTLEIQRTEQGDSAMYLCASSLGGGVLYEQFFGPGTRLTVL.

J is TRBJ2-3 and V is TRBV7-2; perhaps TRBD2 as D (7 bases). Trimming removed 8 bases at V and 2 bases at J, with 11 bases between. The CDR3 sequence is 13 residues long. CDR1 and CDR2 (germline): SGHTA, FQGNSA. The CDR3 bases are TGTGCCAGCGGGGGGGGGCCCACAGATACGCAGTATTTT. Protein sequence: CASGGGPTDTQYF.

The chain joins TRBV6-5 to TRBJ1-1; no definite D call. The ends were cut back, 0 bases at V and 4 bases at J, with 12 bases in the middle. This CDR3 has 15 amino acids. The germline V gene has CDR1 MNHEY and CDR2 SVGAGI. As DNA, the CDR3 is TGTGCCAGCAGTTACTCAGCAGGTCTGGGCACTGAAGCTTTCTTT. Protein: CASSYSAGLGTEAFF.

V gene TRBV4-3 combines with J gene TRBJ2-7; TRBD1 might be the D (7 bases). Per germline, CDR1 LGHNA and CDR2 YSLEER. V was shortened by 1 base and J by 5 bases, with 27 bases between the two germline ends. The CDR3 extends over 19 amino acids. CDR3 sequence: CASSQGGGGDFPTPHEQYF. CDR3 in DNA: TGCGCCAGCAGCCAAGGCGGAGGGGGCGATTTCCCCACACCCCACGAGCAGTACTTC.

This clone was found once. The V gene is TRBV2, the J gene TRBJ2-7; D is uncertain. CDR1 and CDR2 (germline): SNHLY, FYNNEI. Trimming took off 5 bases at V and 3 bases at J, with 14 bases between the two ends. The CDR3 sequence is 14 residues long. CDR3 sequence (DNA): TGTGCCAGCAGTCCGCGCACGGTGAACTACGAGCAGTACTTC. As protein: CASSPRTVNYEQYF.